This TCR beta chain was obtained from a study of beta chain features in type 1 diabetes. General study findings and limits: HLA effects on TCRB rearrangement stayed unresolved here. Researchers report that Type 1 diabetes patients had moderately but significantly shorter TCRB CDR3s across all four CD4+ subsets.

Naive, central memory, regulatory and stem cell-like memory cells within the CD4+ compartment were sorted using CD45RO/CCR7/CD25/CD127/CD95/CD27. Purity exceeded 98% in all sorted populations. As every portion of the isolated RNA was reverse transcribed, the sequencing read expressed TCRB transcripts. Generated by immunoSEQ multiplex PCR, the TCRdb table keeps only in-frame clones and is missing some. The sample yields approximately 360,000 clones, around 12% seen once. With respect to this clone: What it binds is not known.

In germline, CDR1 is SGHNT, CDR2 YENEEA. The trim removed 7 bases at V and 1 base at J, leaving 5 bases unmatched. CDR3 length equals 15 residues. The J gene is TRBJ2-2, the V gene TRBV11-3; 8 bases map to TRBD2. The sample was naive CD4+ T cells from blood. This receptor was obtained from a woman aged 18-30 years with type 1 diabetes. The CDR3, as DNA: TGTGCCAGCATTCCCGGGACTAGGAACACCGGGGAGCTGTTTTTT. Its protein is CASIPGTRNTGELFF.